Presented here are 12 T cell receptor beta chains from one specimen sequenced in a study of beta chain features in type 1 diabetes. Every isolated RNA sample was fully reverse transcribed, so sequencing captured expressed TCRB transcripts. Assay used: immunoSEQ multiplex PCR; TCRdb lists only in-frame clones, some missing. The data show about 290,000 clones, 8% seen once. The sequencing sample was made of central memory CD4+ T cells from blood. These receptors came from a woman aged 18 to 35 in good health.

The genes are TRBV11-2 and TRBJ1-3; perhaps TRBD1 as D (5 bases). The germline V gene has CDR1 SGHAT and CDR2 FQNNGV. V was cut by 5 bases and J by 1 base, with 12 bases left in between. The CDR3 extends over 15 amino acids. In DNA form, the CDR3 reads TGTGCCAGCAGCCATGCAGGGAGGTCTGGAAACACCATATATTTT. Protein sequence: CASSHAGRSGNTIYF.

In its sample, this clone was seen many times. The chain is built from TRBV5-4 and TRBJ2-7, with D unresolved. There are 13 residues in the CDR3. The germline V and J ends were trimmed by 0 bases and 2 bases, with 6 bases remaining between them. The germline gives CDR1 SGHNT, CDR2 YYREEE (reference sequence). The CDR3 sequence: CASSLDPAYEQYV. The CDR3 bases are TGTGCCAGCAGCTTGGACCCAGCCTACGAGCAGTACGTC.

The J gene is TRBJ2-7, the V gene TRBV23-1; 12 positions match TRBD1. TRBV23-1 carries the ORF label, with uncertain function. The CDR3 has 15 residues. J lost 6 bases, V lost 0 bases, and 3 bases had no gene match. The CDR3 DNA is TGCGCCAGCAGTCAATCGTGGGACAGGGGGCGCGAGCAGTACGTC. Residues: CASSQSWDRGREQYV.

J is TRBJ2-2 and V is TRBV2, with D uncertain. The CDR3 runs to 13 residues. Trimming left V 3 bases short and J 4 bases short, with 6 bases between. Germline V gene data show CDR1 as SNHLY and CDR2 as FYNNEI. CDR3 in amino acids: CASSDSFTGELFF. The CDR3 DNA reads TGTGCCAGCAGTGACAGTTTCACCGGGGAGCTGTTTTTT.

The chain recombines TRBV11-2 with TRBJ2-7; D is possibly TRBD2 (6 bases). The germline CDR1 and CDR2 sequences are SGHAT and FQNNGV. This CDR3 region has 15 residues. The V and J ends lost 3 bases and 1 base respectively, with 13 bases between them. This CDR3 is CASSFKSGESYEQYF. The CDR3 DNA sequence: TGTGCCAGCAGCTTTAAGTCGGGAGAGTCCTACGAGCAGTACTTC.

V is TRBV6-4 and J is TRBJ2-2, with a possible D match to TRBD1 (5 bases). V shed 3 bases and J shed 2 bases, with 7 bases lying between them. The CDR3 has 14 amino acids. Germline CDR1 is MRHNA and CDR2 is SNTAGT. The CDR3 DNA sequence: TGTGCCAGCAGTGAGACAGCCAACACCGGGGAGCTGTTTTTT. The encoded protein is CASSETANTGELFF.

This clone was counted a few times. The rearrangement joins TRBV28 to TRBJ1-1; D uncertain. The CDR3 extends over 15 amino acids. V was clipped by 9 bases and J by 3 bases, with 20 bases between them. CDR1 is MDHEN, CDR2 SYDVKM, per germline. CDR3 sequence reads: CASQSQAYGDTEAFF. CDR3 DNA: TGTGCCAGTCAGTCCCAGGCTTACGGGGACACTGAAGCTTTCTTT.

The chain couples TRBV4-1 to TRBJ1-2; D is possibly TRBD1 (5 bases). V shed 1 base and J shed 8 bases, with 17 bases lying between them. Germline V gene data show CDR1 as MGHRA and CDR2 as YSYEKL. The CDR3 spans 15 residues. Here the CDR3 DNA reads TGCGCCAGCAGCCAAGTAGCCAGGGAGAATGACGGCTACACCTTC. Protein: CASSQVARENDGYTF.

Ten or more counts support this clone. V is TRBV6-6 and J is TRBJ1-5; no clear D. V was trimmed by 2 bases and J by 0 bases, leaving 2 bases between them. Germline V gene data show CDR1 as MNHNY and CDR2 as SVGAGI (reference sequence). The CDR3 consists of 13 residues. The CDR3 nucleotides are TGTGCCAGCAGTTACCGTAGCAATCAGCCCCAGCATTTT. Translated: CASSYRSNQPQHF.

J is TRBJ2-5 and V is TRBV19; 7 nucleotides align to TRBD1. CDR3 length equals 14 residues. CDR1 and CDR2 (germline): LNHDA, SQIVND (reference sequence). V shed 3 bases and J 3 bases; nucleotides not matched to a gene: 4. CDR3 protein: CASSITDREETQYF. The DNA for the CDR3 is TGTGCCAGTAGTATCACAGACAGGGAAGAGACCCAGTACTTC.

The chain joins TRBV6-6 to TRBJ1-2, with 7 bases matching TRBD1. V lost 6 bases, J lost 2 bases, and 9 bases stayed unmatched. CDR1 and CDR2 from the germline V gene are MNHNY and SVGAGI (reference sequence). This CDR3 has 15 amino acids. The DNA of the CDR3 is TGTGCCAGCAGCGGGACAGCCAAACCAAACTATGGCTACACCTTC. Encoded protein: CASSGTAKPNYGYTF.

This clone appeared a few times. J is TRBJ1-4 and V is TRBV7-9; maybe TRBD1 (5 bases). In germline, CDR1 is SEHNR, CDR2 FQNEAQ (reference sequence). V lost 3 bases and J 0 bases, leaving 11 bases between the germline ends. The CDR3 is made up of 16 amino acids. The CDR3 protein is CASSLGLGATNEKLFF. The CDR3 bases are TGTGCCAGCAGCTTGGGGCTAGGGGCAACTAATGAAAAACTGTTTTTT. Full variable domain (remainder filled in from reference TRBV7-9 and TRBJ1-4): DTGVSQNPRHKITKRGQNVTFRCDPISEHNRLYWYRQTLGQGPEFLTYFQNEAQLEKSRLLSDRFSAERPKGSFSTLEIQRTEQGDSAMYLCASSLGLGATNEKLFFGSGTQLSVL.